A single sample gave rise to the 10 T cell receptor beta chains below, sequenced in a study of tumor-infiltrating lymphocytes in primary liver carcinoma. Between roughly 20 and 32 mg of unsorted bulk tissue served as the source from which RNA and DNA were co-extracted. Production of TCR beta cDNA used approximately 0.55 ug total RNA together with a constant-region primer. Slightly modified ARM-PCR served as the procedure for the TCR beta libraries. These libraries came from three rounds of nested multiplex PCR. Amplification in the first two PCR rounds was performed using TRBV1-TRBV30 forward primers and a C-beta reverse primer for 10 cycles each. TCRdb re-analysed the multiplex PCR reads in MiXCR, keeping a single row per CDR3 protein. The table lists 100,000 to 150,000 distinct CDR3 sequences, less than 80% of them singletons, with 9.3% in the top ten. The material sequenced was liver tumor tissue from sampling region 1. Subset in this sample: tumor region T1, superior pole. These TCRs come from a woman aged 60-70 years with primary liver carcinoma and hepatitis B virus infection.

Remarks on this clonotype: The junction departs from the called germline gene at one end, perhaps through a read error. The rearrangement uses TRBV29-1 and TRBJ1-1, with D perhaps matching TRBD1 (6 bases). The CDR3 has 13 residues. In germline, CDR1 is SQVTM, CDR2 ANQGSEA. CDR3 bases: TGCAGCGCCCGGGCCGAGGGACACACTGAAGCTCTCTTT. It specifies CSARAEGHTEALF.

To note about this clonotype: One junction end disagrees with the germline gene, perhaps due to a read error. This chain joins TRBV11-3 and TRBJ2-3; 9 bases are shared with TRBD2. Germline CDR1 SGHNT, CDR2 YENEEA. The CDR3 has 16 residues. CDR3: CAISPPTSGGTDTQYF. The CDR3 DNA reads as TGTGCCATCAGCCCGCCGACTAGCGGAGGCACGGATACGCAGTATTTT.

A single count supports this clonotype. This may be a read error: a much more frequent sequence differs by one nucleotide. V usage is TRBV7-9 and J usage is TRBJ2-3; D remains unclear. V lost 5 bases, J lost 2 bases, and 11 bases lay in between. Germline V CDR1 and CDR2: SEHNR, FQNEAQ (reference sequence). CDR3 length: 14 amino acids. The CDR3 DNA reads as TGTGCCAGCAGCCACTCGACATCCACAGATACGCAGTATTTT. Protein: CASSHSTSTDTQYF.

This clonotype was recorded many times. This rearrangement joins TRBV12-3 or TRBV12-4 to TRBJ2-7; TRBD2 matches at 7 bases. This CDR3 has 15 amino acids. V lost 3 bases, J lost 5 bases, and 10 bases stayed unmatched. The CDR3 coding sequence is TGTGCCAGCAGTTTCAGGCGAGGGAGGGCCGACGAGCAGTACTTC. This gives the protein CASSFRRGRADEQYF.

This clonotype occurred many times. The chain recombines TRBV28 with TRBJ1-5; D is unclear. Germline CDR1 is MDHEN and CDR2 is SYDVKM. The V and J ends lost 5 bases and 0 bases respectively, with 20 bases between them. CDR3 length equals 18 residues. CDR3 residues: CASSPPGGATYSNQPQHF. The CDR3 nucleotides read TGTGCCAGCAGTCCCCCCGGAGGAGCCACCTATAGCAATCAGCCCCAGCATTTT. The variable domain in full, completed from reference TRBV28 and TRBJ1-5, reads DVKVTQSSRYLVKRTGEKVFLECVQDMDHENMFWYRQDPGLGLRLIYFSYDVKMKEKGDIPEGYSVSREKKERFSLILESASTNQTSMYLCASSPPGGATYSNQPQHFGDGTRLSIL.

A word on this clonotype: A clone one base away is much larger, so this may be a read error. V gene TRBV6-1 combines with J gene TRBJ1-6; a weak D match, TRBD1 (5 bases). The germline V gene has CDR1 MNHNS and CDR2 SASEGT. The CDR3 has 16 amino acids. The CDR3 is CASSEATGIVNSPRHF. As DNA, the CDR3 is TGTGCCAGCAGTGAAGCCACAGGAATAGTTAATTCACCCCGCCACTTT.

This clonotype was recorded a few times. J is TRBJ1-4 and V is TRBV7-2; D not certain. Germline assignment: CDR1 SGHTA and CDR2 FQGNSA. This CDR3 region has 14 residues. V lost 1 base and J lost 11, with 14 bases in between. The DNA of the CDR3 is TGTGCCAGCAGCTTAGGTTATTTGGCCAGCAAACTGTTTTTT. This sequence encodes CASSLGYLASKLFF. Combining the CDR3 with reference TRBV7-2 and TRBJ1-4 gives the whole variable domain GAGVSQSPSNKVTEKGKDVELRCDPISGHTALYWYRQSLGQGLEFLIYFQGNSAPDKSGLPSDRFSAERTGGSVSTLTIQRTQQEDSAVYLCASSLGYLASKLFFGSGTQLSVL.

On this clonotype: This sequence may be a read error, since a much larger clone differs from it by one base. CDR3 DNA: TGTGCCAGCAGCGGGATCGGGGGCGTGGATACGCAGTATTTT. Translated: CASSGIGGVDTQYF. The chain recombines TRBV4-2 with TRBJ2-3; either TRBD1 or TRBD2 may supply D (6 bases each). The CDR3 contains 14 residues. The V end was cut by 5 bases, the J end by 6 bases, with 15 bases between. Germline loops: CDR1 LGHNA, CDR2 YNFKEQ.

To note about this clonotype: One base away lies a much larger clone, so this may be a sequencing read error. This chain connects TRBV6-5 to TRBJ2-7; 7 bases line up with TRBD1. The CDR3 has 13 residues. The V gene's germline CDR1 is MNHEY and CDR2 SVGAGI. The CDR3: CASSYRDSYGQYF. Written as DNA, the CDR3 is TGTGCCAGCAGTTACCGGGACAGCTACGGGCAGTACTTC.

This chain joins TRBV28 and TRBJ2-5, with 14 positions matching TRBD2. Germline CDR1 is MDHEN and CDR2 is SYDVKM. V lost 4 bases to trimming and J lost 1 base; unmatched junction nucleotides: 11. The CDR3 runs to 19 residues. The CDR3 protein is CASSWGGLAGAGGQETQYF. The CDR3 bases are TGTGCCAGCAGTTGGGGGGGACTAGCGGGAGCGGGTGGCCAAGAGACCCAGTACTTC.